Listed below are T cell receptor beta chains from one sample, sequenced in a study of vaccination and CD4 T cells after COVID-19. No cognate antigen is known for these TCRs. Each CDR3 protein is one row after TCRdb ran MiXCR on the PCR reads. This table holds 15,000 or so distinct CDR3 sequences, roughly 31% found once. The specimen sequenced was cultured CD4+ T cells from blood. These receptors came from a human donor with COVID-19. Each CDR3 is given with its conserved first and last residue. The order of the fields is D gene, clone size, CDR3 length, V gene, J gene, CDR3 DNA, CDR3 protein. D genes are given only for firm matches. Only part of the rows carry a size: once, few, many, or a class if the clone is expanded.

d_call: NA
clone_size: NA
cdr3_length: 14
v_call: TRBV10-3
j_call: TRBJ1-5
cdr3_nt: TGTGCCATCAGTGGAACCAAGCAATCTCAGCCCCAGCATTTT
cdr3_aa: CAISGTKQSQPQHF

d_call: NA
clone_size: NA
cdr3_length: 14
v_call: TRBV18
j_call: TRBJ1-6
cdr3_nt: TGTGCCAGCTCACCACCTGATTTTGATTCACCCCTCCACTTT
cdr3_aa: CASSPPDFDSPLHF

d_call: NA
clone_size: NA
cdr3_length: 12
v_call: TRBV5-6
j_call: TRBJ2-2
cdr3_nt: TGTGCCAGCGGGAGGCAAACCGGGGAGCTGTTTTTT
cdr3_aa: CASGRQTGELFF

d_call: TRBD1
clone_size: NA
cdr3_length: 14
v_call: TRBV5-6
j_call: TRBJ2-1
cdr3_nt: TGTGCCAGCAGCTCGCTGACAGGGAACAATGAGCAGTTCTTC
cdr3_aa: CASSSLTGNNEQFF

d_call: TRBD1
clone_size: NA
cdr3_length: 14
v_call: TRBV7-2
j_call: TRBJ2-7
cdr3_nt: TGTGCCAGCAGCTTAGCGGGACAGGCCTACGAGCAGTACTTC
cdr3_aa: CASSLAGQAYEQYF

d_call: NA
clone_size: NA
cdr3_length: 14
v_call: TRBV6-5
j_call: TRBJ1-5
cdr3_nt: TGTGCCAGCAGTTCCCCGGGGCCCAATCAGCCCCAGCATTTT
cdr3_aa: CASSSPGPNQPQHF

d_call: NA
clone_size: NA
cdr3_length: 15
v_call: TRBV7-2
j_call: TRBJ1-2
cdr3_nt: TGTGCCAGCAGCTTAACAAGGGATTTAAGTGGCGGCTACACCTTC
cdr3_aa: CASSLTRDLSGGYTF

d_call: TRBD1
clone_size: NA
cdr3_length: 15
v_call: TRBV27
j_call: TRBJ2-3
cdr3_nt: TGTGCCAGCAGTTCCCTTACAGGGGCCACAGATACGCAGTATTTT
cdr3_aa: CASSSLTGATDTQYF

d_call: NA
clone_size: large
cdr3_length: 15
v_call: TRBV2
j_call: TRBJ2-5
cdr3_nt: TGTGCCAGCAGTGAGAGCCGCGGGGAACAAGAGACCCAGTACTTC
cdr3_aa: CASSESRGEQETQYF

d_call: NA
clone_size: NA
cdr3_length: 14
v_call: TRBV6-1
j_call: TRBJ1-1
cdr3_nt: TGTGCCAGCTCGCAACGGCAGCTGAACACTGAAGCTTTCTTT
cdr3_aa: CASSQRQLNTEAFF

d_call: NA
clone_size: NA
cdr3_length: 16
v_call: TRBV27
j_call: TRBJ1-5
cdr3_nt: TGTGCCAGCAGTTCCTTGACGCTTAATAGCAATCAGCCCCAGCATTTT
cdr3_aa: CASSSLTLNSNQPQHF

d_call: NA
clone_size: NA
cdr3_length: 14
v_call: TRBV27
j_call: TRBJ1-1
cdr3_nt: TGTGCCAGCAGTCCATGGAAGGGGATTTCTGAAGCTTTCTTT
cdr3_aa: CASSPWKGISEAFF

d_call: NA
clone_size: NA
cdr3_length: 14
v_call: TRBV30
j_call: TRBJ1-2
cdr3_nt: TGTGCCTGGAGTGTACGAGGTTCCAACTATGGCTACACCTTC
cdr3_aa: CAWSVRGSNYGYTF

d_call: NA
clone_size: NA
cdr3_length: 12
v_call: TRBV7-2
j_call: TRBJ2-2
cdr3_nt: TGTGCCAGCAGCTTAGGGGCCGGGGAGCTGTTTTTT
cdr3_aa: CASSLGAGELFF

d_call: TRBD2
clone_size: NA
cdr3_length: 16
v_call: TRBV6-5
j_call: TRBJ2-1
cdr3_nt: TGTGCCAGCAGTTTACCTAGCGGGGGGACATACAATGAGCAGTTCTTC
cdr3_aa: CASSLPSGGTYNEQFF

d_call: TRBD1
clone_size: few
cdr3_length: 14
v_call: TRBV28
j_call: TRBJ2-5
cdr3_nt: TGTGCCAGCAGTTGGAGACAGGGGACGGAGACCCAGTACTTC
cdr3_aa: CASSWRQGTETQYF

d_call: NA
clone_size: few
cdr3_length: 12
v_call: TRBV6-2/TRBV6-3
j_call: TRBJ1-2
cdr3_nt: TGTGCCAGCAGTTACTCGACATTCGGCTACACCTTC
cdr3_aa: CASSYSTFGYTF

d_call: NA
clone_size: NA
cdr3_length: 16
v_call: TRBV20-1
j_call: TRBJ1-2
cdr3_nt: TGCAGTGCTAGAGATGGGGCAGGGGCTTCGGGATATGGCTACACCTTC
cdr3_aa: CSARDGAGASGYGYTF

d_call: NA
clone_size: few
cdr3_length: 15
v_call: TRBV19
j_call: TRBJ1-6
cdr3_nt: TGTGCCAGTAGCCCGGGCAGCTCCTATAATTCACCCCTCCACTTT
cdr3_aa: CASSPGSSYNSPLHF

d_call: NA
clone_size: NA
cdr3_length: 12
v_call: TRBV30
j_call: TRBJ1-6
cdr3_nt: TGTGCCTGGAGCCGCCGGGAATCACCCCTCCACTTT
cdr3_aa: CAWSRRESPLHF

d_call: NA
clone_size: NA
cdr3_length: 16
v_call: TRBV2
j_call: TRBJ2-2
cdr3_nt: TGTGCCAGCAGCCAGACATCGCCCCGAGGCACCGGGGAGCTGTTTTTT
cdr3_aa: CASSQTSPRGTGELFF

d_call: NA
clone_size: few
cdr3_length: 13
v_call: TRBV7-9
j_call: TRBJ1-1
cdr3_nt: TGTGCCAGCAGCTTAGCGGTGGGGATTGAAGCTTTCTTT
cdr3_aa: CASSLAVGIEAFF

d_call: NA
clone_size: few
cdr3_length: 13
v_call: TRBV15
j_call: TRBJ2-5
cdr3_nt: TGTGCCACCAGCAGAGATCCGGGGGAGACCCAGTACTTC
cdr3_aa: CATSRDPGETQYF

d_call: TRBD1
clone_size: large
cdr3_length: 15
v_call: TRBV11-2
j_call: TRBJ1-2
cdr3_nt: TGTGCCAGCAGCCCCCGGATGAGACAGGGCTATGGCTACACCTTC
cdr3_aa: CASSPRMRQGYGYTF

d_call: TRBD1
clone_size: NA
cdr3_length: 15
v_call: TRBV19
j_call: TRBJ2-3
cdr3_nt: TGTGCCAGTAGTATCCAGGGGGTTGTGCGAGATACGCAGTATTTT
cdr3_aa: CASSIQGVVRDTQYF

d_call: NA
clone_size: NA
cdr3_length: 16
v_call: TRBV6-1
j_call: TRBJ1-3
cdr3_nt: TGTGCCAGCAGTGGCTGGACAGACGGCTCTGGAAACACCATATATTTT
cdr3_aa: CASSGWTDGSGNTIYF

d_call: NA
clone_size: NA
cdr3_length: 13
v_call: TRBV30
j_call: TRBJ2-7
cdr3_nt: TGTGCCTGGAGTGTATCCGGGGCCTACGAGCAGTACTTC
cdr3_aa: CAWSVSGAYEQYF

d_call: NA
clone_size: few
cdr3_length: 15
v_call: TRBV4-3
j_call: TRBJ1-2
cdr3_nt: TGCGCCAGCAGCCAAGAGTTTCACAGGCAAGGTGGCTACACCTTC
cdr3_aa: CASSQEFHRQGGYTF

d_call: NA
clone_size: NA
cdr3_length: 14
v_call: TRBV4-2
j_call: TRBJ1-5
cdr3_nt: TGTGCCAGCAGCCAAGGGGCAAATGGACAGCCCCAGCATTTT
cdr3_aa: CASSQGANGQPQHF

d_call: TRBD1
clone_size: few
cdr3_length: 15
v_call: TRBV7-2
j_call: TRBJ2-3
cdr3_nt: TGTGCCAGCAGCTGGAGGACAGGGGGCACAGATACGCAGTATTTT
cdr3_aa: CASSWRTGGTDTQYF

d_call: NA
clone_size: NA
cdr3_length: 16
v_call: TRBV9
j_call: TRBJ1-2
cdr3_nt: TGTGCCAGCAGCGTAGGGACGACCAATGCCGGCTATGGCTACACCTTC
cdr3_aa: CASSVGTTNAGYGYTF

d_call: NA
clone_size: NA
cdr3_length: 15
v_call: TRBV7-9
j_call: TRBJ2-7
cdr3_nt: TGTGCCAGCACCAATCGTGCGGGGGCGTCCTACGAGCAGTACTTC
cdr3_aa: CASTNRAGASYEQYF

d_call: TRBD1
clone_size: NA
cdr3_length: 15
v_call: TRBV7-3
j_call: TRBJ2-1
cdr3_nt: TGTGCCAGCAGCTTGGACAGGGGACAATACAATGAGCAGTTCTTC
cdr3_aa: CASSLDRGQYNEQFF

d_call: NA
clone_size: NA
cdr3_length: 11
v_call: TRBV24-1
j_call: TRBJ1-1
cdr3_nt: TGTGCCACCAGAACAGACACTGAAGCTTTCTTT
cdr3_aa: CATRTDTEAFF